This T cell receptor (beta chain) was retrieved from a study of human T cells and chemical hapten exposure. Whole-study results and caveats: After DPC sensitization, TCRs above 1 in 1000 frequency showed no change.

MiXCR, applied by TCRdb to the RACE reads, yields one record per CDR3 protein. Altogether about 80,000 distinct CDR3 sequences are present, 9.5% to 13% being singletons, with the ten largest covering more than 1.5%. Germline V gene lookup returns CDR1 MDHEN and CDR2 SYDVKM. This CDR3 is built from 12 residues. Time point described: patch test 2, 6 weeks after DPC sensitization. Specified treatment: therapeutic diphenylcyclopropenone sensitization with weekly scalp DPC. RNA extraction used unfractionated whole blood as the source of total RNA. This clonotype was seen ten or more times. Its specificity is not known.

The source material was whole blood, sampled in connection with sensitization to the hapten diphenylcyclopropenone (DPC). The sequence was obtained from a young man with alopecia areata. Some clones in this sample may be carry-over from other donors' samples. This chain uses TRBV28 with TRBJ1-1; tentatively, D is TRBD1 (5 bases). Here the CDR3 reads CAIRALNTEAFF. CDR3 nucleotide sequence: TGTGCTATCAGGGCTCTGAACACTGAAGCTTTCTTT.